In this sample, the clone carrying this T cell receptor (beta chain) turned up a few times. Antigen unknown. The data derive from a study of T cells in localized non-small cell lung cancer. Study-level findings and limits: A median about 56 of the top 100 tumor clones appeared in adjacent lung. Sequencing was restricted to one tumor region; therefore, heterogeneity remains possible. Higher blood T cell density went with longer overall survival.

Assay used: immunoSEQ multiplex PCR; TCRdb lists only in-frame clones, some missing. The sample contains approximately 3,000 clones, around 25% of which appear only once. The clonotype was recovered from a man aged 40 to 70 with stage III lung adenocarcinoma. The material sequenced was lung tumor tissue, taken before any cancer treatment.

The CDR3: CASSLNRVTEAFF. The DNA of the CDR3 is TGTGCCAGCAGCTTAAACAGGGTGACTGAAGCTTTCTTT. This chain links TRBV7-1 with TRBJ1-1; D is perhaps TRBD1 (6 bases). TRBV7-1 belongs to the ORF category, with a function that is uncertain. This CDR3 comprises 13 residues. V was clipped by 4 bases and J by 5 bases, with 11 bases between them.